This T cell receptor beta chain was sequenced during a study of blood T cell repertoires in COVID-19. This CDR3 is 13 amino acids long. V was pared by 5 bases and J by 4 bases, with 11 bases between. Germline CDR1 SGHVS, CDR2 FQNEAQ. The method was immunoSEQ multiplex PCR; TCRdb's version includes in-frame clones alone and lacks a portion of them. The sample includes some 130,000 clones, 75% to 90% seen only once; the top ten take under 4.5%. This clone was found a few times. The receptor was isolated from a man aged 55 to 69 with COVID-19, enrolled during active disease. This chain links TRBV7-8 with TRBJ1-1; D is perhaps TRBD1 (6 bases). The specimen was peripheral blood. The CDR3 bases are TGTGCCAGCAGCCTAGGAGGGGGCACTGAAGCTTTCTTT. Residues: CASSLGGGTEAFF.